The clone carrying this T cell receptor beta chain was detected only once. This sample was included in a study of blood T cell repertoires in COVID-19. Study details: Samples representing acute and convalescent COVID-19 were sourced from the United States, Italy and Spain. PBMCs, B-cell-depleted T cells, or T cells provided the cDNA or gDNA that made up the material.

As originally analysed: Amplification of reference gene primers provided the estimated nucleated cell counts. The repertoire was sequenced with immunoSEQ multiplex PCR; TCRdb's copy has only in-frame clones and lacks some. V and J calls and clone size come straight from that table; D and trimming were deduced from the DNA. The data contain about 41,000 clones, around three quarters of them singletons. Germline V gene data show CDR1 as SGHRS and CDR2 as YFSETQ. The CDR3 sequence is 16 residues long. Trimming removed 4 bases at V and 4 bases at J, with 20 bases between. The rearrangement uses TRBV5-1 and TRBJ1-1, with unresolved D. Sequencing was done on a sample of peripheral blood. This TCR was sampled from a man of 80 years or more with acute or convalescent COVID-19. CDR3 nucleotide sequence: TGCGCCAGCAGCGCGGGTACCCTTAGCGGTGGCACTGAAGCTTTCTTT. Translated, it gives CASSAGTLSGGTEAFF. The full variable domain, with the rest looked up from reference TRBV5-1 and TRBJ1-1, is KAGVTQTPRYLIKTRGQQVTLSCSPISGHRSVSWYQQTPGQGLQFLFEYFSETQRNKGNFPGRFSGRQFSNSRSEMNVSTLELGDSALYLCASSAGTLSGGTEAFFGQGTRLTVV.